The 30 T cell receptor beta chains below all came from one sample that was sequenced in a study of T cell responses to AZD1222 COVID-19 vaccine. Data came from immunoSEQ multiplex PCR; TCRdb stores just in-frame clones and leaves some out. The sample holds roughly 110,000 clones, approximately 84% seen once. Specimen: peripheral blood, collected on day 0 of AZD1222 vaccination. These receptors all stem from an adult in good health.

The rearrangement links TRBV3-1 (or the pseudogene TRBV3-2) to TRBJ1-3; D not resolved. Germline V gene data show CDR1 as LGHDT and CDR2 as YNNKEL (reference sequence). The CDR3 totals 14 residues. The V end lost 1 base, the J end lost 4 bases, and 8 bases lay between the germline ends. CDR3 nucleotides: TGTGCCAGCAGCCAAGTGCGTTCCGGAAACACCATATATTTT. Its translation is CASSQVRSGNTIYF.

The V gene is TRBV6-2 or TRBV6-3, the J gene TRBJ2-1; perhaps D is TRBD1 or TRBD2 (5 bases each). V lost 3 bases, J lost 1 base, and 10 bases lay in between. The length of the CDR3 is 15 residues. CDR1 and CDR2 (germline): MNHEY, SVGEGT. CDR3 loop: CASSYTGQSYNEQFF. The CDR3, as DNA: TGTGCCAGCAGTTATACGGGGCAGTCCTACAATGAGCAGTTCTTC.

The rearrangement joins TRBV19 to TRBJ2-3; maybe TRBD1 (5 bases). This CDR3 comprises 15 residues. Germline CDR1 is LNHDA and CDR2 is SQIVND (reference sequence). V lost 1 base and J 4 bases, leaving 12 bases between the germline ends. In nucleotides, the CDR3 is TGTGCCAGTAGTATAGGGGGCAGGGATCCAGATACGCAGTATTTT. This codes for CASSIGGRDPDTQYF.

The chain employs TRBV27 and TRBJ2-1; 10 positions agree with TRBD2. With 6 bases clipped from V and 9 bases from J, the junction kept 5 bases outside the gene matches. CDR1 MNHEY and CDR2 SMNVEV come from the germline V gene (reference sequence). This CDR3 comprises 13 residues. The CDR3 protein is CASRATSGLEQFF. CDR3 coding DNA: TGTGCCAGCAGAGCGACTAGCGGGCTTGAGCAGTTCTTC.

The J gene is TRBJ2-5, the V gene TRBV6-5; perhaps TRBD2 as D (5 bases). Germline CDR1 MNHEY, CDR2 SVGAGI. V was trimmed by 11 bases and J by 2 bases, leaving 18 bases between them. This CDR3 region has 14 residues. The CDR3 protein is CAAHSGRTQETQYF. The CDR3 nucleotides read TGTGCCGCACACTCGGGCAGGACTCAAGAGACCCAGTACTTC.

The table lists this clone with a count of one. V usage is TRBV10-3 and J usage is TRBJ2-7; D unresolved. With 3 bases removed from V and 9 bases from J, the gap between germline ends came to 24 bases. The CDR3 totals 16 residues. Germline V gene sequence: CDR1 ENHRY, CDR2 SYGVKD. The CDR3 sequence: CAISDSTGDGPSRQYF. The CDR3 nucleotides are TGTGCCATCAGTGATTCTACCGGAGACGGACCCTCTCGGCAGTACTTC.

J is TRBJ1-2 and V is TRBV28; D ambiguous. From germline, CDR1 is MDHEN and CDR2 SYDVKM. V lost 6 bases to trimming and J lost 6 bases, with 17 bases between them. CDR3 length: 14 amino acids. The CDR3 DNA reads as TGTGCCAGCAGCGCCCCCTGGACGGCTGATGGCTACACCTTC. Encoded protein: CASSAPWTADGYTF.

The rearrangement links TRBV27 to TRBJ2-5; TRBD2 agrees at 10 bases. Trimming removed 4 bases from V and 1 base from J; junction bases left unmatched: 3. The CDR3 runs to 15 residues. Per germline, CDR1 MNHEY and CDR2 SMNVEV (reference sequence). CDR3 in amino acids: CASSSQRGGQETQYF. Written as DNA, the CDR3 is TGTGCCAGCAGTTCGCAGCGGGGGGGCCAAGAGACCCAGTACTTC.

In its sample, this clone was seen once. The CDR3 loop is CASSLDIPVYWEQYF. In nucleotides, the CDR3 is TGTGCCAGCAGCTTAGATATTCCGGTCTACTGGGAGCAGTACTTC. V and J are TRBV11-2 and TRBJ2-7; D is unresolved. V shed 0 bases and J shed 7 bases, with 16 bases lying between them. The CDR3 totals 15 residues. Germline V gene lookup returns CDR1 SGHAT and CDR2 FQNNGV.

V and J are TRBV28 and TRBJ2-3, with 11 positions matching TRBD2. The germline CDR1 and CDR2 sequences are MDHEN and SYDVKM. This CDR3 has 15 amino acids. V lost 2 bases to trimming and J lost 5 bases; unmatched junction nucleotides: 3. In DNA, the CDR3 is TGTGCCAGCAGTTTACTCGGGACTAGCGGAGATACGCAGTATTTT. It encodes CASSLLGTSGDTQYF.

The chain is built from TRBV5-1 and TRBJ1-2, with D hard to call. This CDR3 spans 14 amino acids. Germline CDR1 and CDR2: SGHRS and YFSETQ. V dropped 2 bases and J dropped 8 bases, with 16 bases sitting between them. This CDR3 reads CASSLGRQVAGYTF. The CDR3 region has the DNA TGCGCCAGCAGCTTAGGGCGGCAGGTGGCAGGCTACACCTTC.

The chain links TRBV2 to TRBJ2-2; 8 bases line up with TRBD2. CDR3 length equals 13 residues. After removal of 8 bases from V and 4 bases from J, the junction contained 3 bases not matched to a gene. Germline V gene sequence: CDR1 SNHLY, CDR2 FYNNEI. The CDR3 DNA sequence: TGTGCCAGCTCCGGGGGGGGCACCGGGGAGCTGTTTTTT. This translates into CASSGGGTGELFF.

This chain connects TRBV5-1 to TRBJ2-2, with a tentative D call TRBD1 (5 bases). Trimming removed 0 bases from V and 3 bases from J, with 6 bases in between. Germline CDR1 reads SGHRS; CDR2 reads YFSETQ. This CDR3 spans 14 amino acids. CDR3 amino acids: CASSLVQDTGELFF. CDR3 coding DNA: TGCGCCAGCAGCTTGGTACAGGACACCGGGGAGCTGTTTTTT. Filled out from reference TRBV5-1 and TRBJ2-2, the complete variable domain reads KAGVTQTPRYLIKTRGQQVTLSCSPISGHRSVSWYQQTPGQGLQFLFEYFSETQRNKGNFPGRFSGRQFSNSRSEMNVSTLELGDSALYLCASSLVQDTGELFFGEGSRLTVL.

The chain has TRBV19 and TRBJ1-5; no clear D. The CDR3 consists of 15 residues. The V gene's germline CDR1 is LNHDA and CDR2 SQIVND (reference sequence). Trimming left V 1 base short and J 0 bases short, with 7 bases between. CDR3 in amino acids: CASSIVEYSNQPQHF. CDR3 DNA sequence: TGTGCCAGTAGTATAGTTGAGTATAGCAATCAGCCCCAGCATTTT.

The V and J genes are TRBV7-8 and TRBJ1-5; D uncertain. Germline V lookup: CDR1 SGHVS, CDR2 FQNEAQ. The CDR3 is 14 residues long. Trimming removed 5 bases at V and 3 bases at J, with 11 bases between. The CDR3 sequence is CASSPRTVNQPQHF. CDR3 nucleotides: TGTGCCAGCAGCCCTAGGACGGTCAATCAGCCCCAGCATTTT.

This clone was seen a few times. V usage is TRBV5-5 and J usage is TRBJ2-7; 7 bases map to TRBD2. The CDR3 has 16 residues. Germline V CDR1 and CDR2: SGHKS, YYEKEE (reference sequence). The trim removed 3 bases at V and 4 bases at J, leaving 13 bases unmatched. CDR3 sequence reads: CASSSKGGDGAYEQYF. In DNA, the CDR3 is TGTGCCAGCAGCTCCAAGGGAGGGGACGGTGCTTACGAGCAGTACTTC.

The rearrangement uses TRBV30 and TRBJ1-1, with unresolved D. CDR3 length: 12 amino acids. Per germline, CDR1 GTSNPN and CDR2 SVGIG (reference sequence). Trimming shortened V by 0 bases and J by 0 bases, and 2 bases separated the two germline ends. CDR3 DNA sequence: TGTGCCTGGAGTGTGGTGAACACTGAAGCTTTCTTT. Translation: CAWSVVNTEAFF.

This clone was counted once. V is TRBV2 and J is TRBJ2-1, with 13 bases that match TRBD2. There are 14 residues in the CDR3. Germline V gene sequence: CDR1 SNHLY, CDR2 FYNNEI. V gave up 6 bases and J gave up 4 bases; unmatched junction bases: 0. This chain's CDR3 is CASRGLAGYNEQFF. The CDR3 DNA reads TGTGCCAGCAGGGGACTAGCGGGATACAATGAGCAGTTCTTC. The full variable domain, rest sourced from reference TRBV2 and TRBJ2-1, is EPEVTQTPSHQVTQMGQEVILRCVPISNHLYFYWYRQILGQKVEFLVSFYNNEISEKSEIFDDQFSVERPDGSNFTLKIRSTKLEDSAMYFCASRGLAGYNEQFFGPGTRLTVL.

The CDR3 sequence is CASSIDRGKYEQYF. In nucleotides, the CDR3 is TGTGCCAGCAGTATAGACAGGGGAAAATACGAGCAGTACTTC. V is TRBV5-4 and J is TRBJ2-7, with TRBD1 matching 8 bases. Looked up from germline, CDR1 is SGHNT and CDR2 is YYREEE (reference sequence). J lost 4 bases, V lost 5 bases, and 8 bases had no gene match. This CDR3 spans 14 amino acids. Combining the CDR3 with reference TRBV5-4 and TRBJ2-7 gives the whole variable domain ETGVTQSPTHLIKTRGQQVTLRCSSQSGHNTVSWYQQALGQGPQFIFQYYREEENGRGNFPPRFSGLQFPNYSSELNVNALELDDSALYLCASSIDRGKYEQYFGPGTRLTVT.

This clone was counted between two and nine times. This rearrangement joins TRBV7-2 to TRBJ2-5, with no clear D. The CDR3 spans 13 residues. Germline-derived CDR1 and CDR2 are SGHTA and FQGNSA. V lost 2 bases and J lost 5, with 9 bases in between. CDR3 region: CASSLRRAETQYF. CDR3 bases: TGTGCCAGCAGCTTACGAAGGGCCGAGACCCAGTACTTC.

In DNA form, the CDR3 reads TGTGCCAGCAGTTACGGGGGCGCGGTTGAGCAGTTCTTC. Protein: CASSYGGAVEQFF. The rearrangement uses TRBV6-5 and TRBJ2-1; D might be TRBD1 (6 bases). The germline gives CDR1 MNHEY, CDR2 SVGAGI. This CDR3 has 13 residues. Deletions cut 2 bases from V and 9 bases from J, with 11 bases between.

The CDR3 DNA reads TGTGCCAGCAGTGAAGGACAGAAAGGTCATGAAAAACTGTTTTTT. This codes for CASSEGQKGHEKLFF. The chain has TRBV6-1 and TRBJ1-4; tentative D call: TRBD1 (5 bases). CDR3 length: 15 amino acids. V lost 1 base to trimming and J lost 6 bases, with 12 bases between them. Germline loops: CDR1 MNHNS, CDR2 SASEGT.

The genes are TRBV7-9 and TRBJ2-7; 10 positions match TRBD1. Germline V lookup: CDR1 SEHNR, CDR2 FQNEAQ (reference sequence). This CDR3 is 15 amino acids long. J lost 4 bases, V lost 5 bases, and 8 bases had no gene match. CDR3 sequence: CASSPRDRGTYEQYF. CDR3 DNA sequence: TGTGCCAGCAGCCCCCGGGACAGGGGAACGTACGAGCAGTACTTC.

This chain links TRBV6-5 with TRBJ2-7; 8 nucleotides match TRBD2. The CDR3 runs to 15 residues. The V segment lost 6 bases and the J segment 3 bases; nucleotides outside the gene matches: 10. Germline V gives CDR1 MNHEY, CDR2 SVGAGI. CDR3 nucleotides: TGTGCCAGCAGGTACGGCGGGGGGTCTTACTACGAGCAGTACTTC. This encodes CASRYGGGSYYEQYF.

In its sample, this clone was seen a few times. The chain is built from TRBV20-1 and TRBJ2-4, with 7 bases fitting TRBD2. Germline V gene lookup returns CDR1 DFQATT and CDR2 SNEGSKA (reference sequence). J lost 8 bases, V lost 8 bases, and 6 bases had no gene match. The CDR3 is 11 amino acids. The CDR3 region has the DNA TGCAGTCCACTGGCGGGGGACATTCAGTACTTC. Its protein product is CSPLAGDIQYF.

This CDR3 reads CASSLDLPVTGELFF. The CDR3 region has the DNA TGCGCCAGCAGCTTGGACCTCCCGGTGACCGGGGAGCTGTTTTTT. The chain carries TRBV5-1 and TRBJ2-2; D is unclear. Germline assignment: CDR1 SGHRS and CDR2 YFSETQ. The ends were cut back, 0 bases at V and 5 bases at J, with 11 bases in the middle. The CDR3 sequence is 15 residues long.

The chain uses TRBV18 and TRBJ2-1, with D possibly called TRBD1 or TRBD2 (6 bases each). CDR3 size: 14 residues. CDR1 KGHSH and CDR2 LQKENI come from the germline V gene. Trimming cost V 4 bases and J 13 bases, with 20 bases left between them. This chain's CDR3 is CASSRGAPGLDQFF. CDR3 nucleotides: TGTGCCAGCTCACGGGGGGCTCCGGGACTCGATCAGTTCTTC.

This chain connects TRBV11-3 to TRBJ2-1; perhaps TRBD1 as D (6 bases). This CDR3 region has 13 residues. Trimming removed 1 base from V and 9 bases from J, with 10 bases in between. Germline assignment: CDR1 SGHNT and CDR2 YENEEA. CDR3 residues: CASSLVQGGEQFF. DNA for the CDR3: TGTGCCAGCAGCTTAGTACAGGGCGGTGAGCAGTTCTTC.

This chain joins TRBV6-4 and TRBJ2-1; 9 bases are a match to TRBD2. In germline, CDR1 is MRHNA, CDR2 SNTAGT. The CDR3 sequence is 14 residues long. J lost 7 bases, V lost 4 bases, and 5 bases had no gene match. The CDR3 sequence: CASSVGSGRNEQFF. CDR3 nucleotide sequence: TGTGCCAGCAGTGTGGGTAGCGGGAGAAATGAGCAGTTCTTC.

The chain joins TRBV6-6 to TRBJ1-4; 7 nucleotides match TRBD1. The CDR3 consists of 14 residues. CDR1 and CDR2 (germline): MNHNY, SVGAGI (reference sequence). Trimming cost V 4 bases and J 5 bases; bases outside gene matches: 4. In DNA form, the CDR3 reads TGTGCCAGCAGTTCGGGACAGCTGAATGAAAAACTGTTTTTT. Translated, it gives CASSSGQLNEKLFF.